The next 28 T cell receptor beta chains were all read from a single sample in a study of T cell responses to AZD1222 COVID-19 vaccine. Sequenced by immunoSEQ multiplex PCR; TCRdb stores in-frame clones only, minus some. The sample lists 60,000 to 65,000 clones, about 70% occurring once. The sequencing here drew on peripheral blood, taken on day 0 of AZD1222 vaccination. These receptors all stem from an adult in good health.

The chain employs TRBV2 and TRBJ1-2; D ambiguous. Germline loops: CDR1 SNHLY, CDR2 FYNNEI. The CDR3 consists of 14 residues. V was clipped by 6 bases and J by 8 bases, with 19 bases between them. The CDR3 nucleotides are TGTGCCAGCAGCGCCGACATTCAGGTGTTCGGCTACACCTTC. This gives the protein CASSADIQVFGYTF.

This clone was found once. This rearrangement joins TRBV7-3 to TRBJ1-1; TRBD1 agrees at 9 bases. Germline V gives CDR1 SGHTA, CDR2 FQGTGA. The CDR3 spans 15 residues. The V and J ends lost 3 bases and 3 bases, in that order; junction bases with no gene match: 5. The CDR3 is CASSFRTGADTEAFF. The CDR3 nucleotides read TGTGCCAGCAGCTTTAGGACAGGGGCTGACACTGAAGCTTTCTTT.

The chain couples TRBV28 to TRBJ1-1, with D possibly being TRBD1 (5 bases). V was clipped by 2 bases and J by 10 bases, with 14 bases between them. Germline V gene sequence: CDR1 MDHEN, CDR2 SYDVKM. The CDR3 spans 13 residues. CDR3 coding DNA: TGTGCCAGCAGTTTACCAGCCCCAGGGTCAGCTTTCTTT. Protein: CASSLPAPGSAFF. Full variable domain (rest looked up from reference TRBV28 and TRBJ1-1): DVKVTQSSRYLVKRTGEKVFLECVQDMDHENMFWYRQDPGLGLRLIYFSYDVKMKEKGDIPEGYSVSREKKERFSLILESASTNQTSMYLCASSLPAPGSAFFGQGTRLTVV.

This clone was seen just once. This chain links TRBV30 with TRBJ1-1; D is undetermined. CDR1 and CDR2 (germline): GTSNPN, SVGIG (reference sequence). Deletions cut 2 bases from V and 8 bases from J, with 12 bases between. This CDR3 has 12 residues. CDR3 amino acids: CAWSRSSGEAFF. The CDR3, as DNA: TGTGCCTGGAGTAGAAGTTCGGGGGAAGCTTTCTTT.

The gene calls are TRBV11-2 and TRBJ2-5, with D uncertain. Per germline, CDR1 SGHAT and CDR2 FQNNGV. V was trimmed by 5 bases and J by 7 bases, leaving 8 bases between them. The CDR3 length is 11 residues. The CDR3 coding sequence is TGTGCCAGCAGCCCCGATTTGACCCAGTACTTC. Its translation is CASSPDLTQYF.

The rearrangement links TRBV11-1 to TRBJ1-1, with a weak D call TRBD1 (5 bases). The germline V gene encodes CDR1 SGHAT and CDR2 FQDESV (reference sequence). The V gene lost 3 bases and the J gene lost 6 bases, with 17 bases spanning the gap. This CDR3 comprises 15 residues. The CDR3 DNA reads TGTGCCAGCAGCTTCGGGACCCAGGCTGGGGCTGAAGCTTTCTTT. This encodes CASSFGTQAGAEAFF. Supplemented by reference TRBV11-1 and TRBJ1-1, the full variable domain reads EAEVAQSPRYKITEKSQAVAFWCDPISGHATLYWYRQILGQGPELLVQFQDESVVDDSQLPKDRFSAERLKGVDSTLKIQPAELGDSAMYLCASSFGTQAGAEAFFGQGTRLTVV.

This chain joins TRBV12-3 or TRBV12-4 and TRBJ2-2, with no clear D. The CDR3 loop spans 13 amino acids. V dropped 2 bases and J dropped 7 bases, with 8 bases sitting between them. CDR3 loop: CASSLQSGGELFF. The DNA for the CDR3 is TGTGCCAGCAGTTTACAGTCTGGCGGGGAGCTGTTTTTT.

The V and J genes are TRBV9 and TRBJ2-7, with a possible D match to TRBD1 (6 bases). V lost 0 bases and J 1 base, leaving 11 bases between the germline ends. The CDR3 contains 15 residues. Germline-derived CDR1 and CDR2 are SGDLS and YYNGEE. In DNA form, the CDR3 reads TGTGCCAGCAGCGTAGGTTCAGGGGAGTCCTACGAGCAGTACTTC. This encodes CASSVGSGESYEQYF.

The chain joins TRBV6-2 or TRBV6-3 to TRBJ2-7, with 9 nucleotides matching TRBD1. Germline CDR1 reads MNHEY; CDR2 reads SVGEGT. This CDR3 comprises 16 residues. With V trimmed by 0 bases and J by 3 bases, 6 bases remained unmatched. In DNA, the CDR3 is TGTGCCAGCAGTTACTCCAAGGACAGGGGAGACTACGAGCAGTACTTC. Translating it yields CASSYSKDRGDYEQYF.

V gene TRBV9 combines with J gene TRBJ1-2; D gene ambiguous. Trimming took 6 bases from V and 0 from J, leaving 9 bases between them. The CDR3 spans 13 residues. Per germline, CDR1 SGDLS and CDR2 YYNGEE. This CDR3 is CASNPGANYGYTF. The CDR3, as DNA: TGTGCCAGCAACCCAGGCGCTAACTATGGCTACACCTTC.

The V call is TRBV28, the J call TRBJ2-2, with D tentatively TRBD1 (5 bases). V was clipped by 6 bases and J by 4 bases, with 18 bases between them. In germline, CDR1 is MDHEN, CDR2 SYDVKM. The CDR3 loop spans 16 amino acids. The DNA for the CDR3 is TGTGCCAGCAGGCCTCAAGGGGCTGCGGTCACCGGGGAGCTGTTTTTT. Translation gives CASRPQGAAVTGELFF.

V is TRBV3-1 (or the pseudogene TRBV3-2) and J is TRBJ2-2; no definite D call. Germline V CDR1 and CDR2: LGHDT, YNNKEL (reference sequence). The CDR3 has 13 amino acids. The germline V and J ends were trimmed by 1 base and 4 bases, with 4 bases remaining between them. In DNA, the CDR3 is TGTGCCAGCAGCCAAGCCGTCACCGGGGAGCTGTTTTTT. This encodes CASSQAVTGELFF.

This clone was observed once. This rearrangement joins TRBV11-2 to TRBJ2-1, with TRBD1 identical over 9 bases. The germline gives CDR1 SGHAT, CDR2 FQNNGV. Unmatched junction bases numbered 15, after V lost 5 bases and J lost 7 bases. There are 17 residues in the CDR3. The CDR3 sequence is CASSPLFSQTGGNEQFF. The CDR3 bases are TGTGCCAGCAGCCCCCTCTTCTCCCAGACAGGGGGGAATGAGCAGTTCTTC. The full variable domain, its missing parts supplied by reference TRBV11-2 and TRBJ2-1, is EAGVAQSPRYKIIEKRQSVAFWCNPISGHATLYWYQQILGQGPKLLIQFQNNGVVDDSQLPKDRFSAERLKGVDSTLKIQPAKLEDSAVYLCASSPLFSQTGGNEQFFGPGTRLTVL.

This sequence joins TRBV5-6 and TRBJ2-7; 10 bases align to TRBD1. The CDR3 loop spans 13 amino acids. V shed 6 bases, J shed 4 bases, and the junction held 4 bases outside the gene matches. From germline, CDR1 is SGHDT and CDR2 YYEEEE. DNA of the CDR3: TGTGCCAGCATCCGGACAGGGGGGTACGAGCAGTACTTC. Translating gives CASIRTGGYEQYF.

The chain has TRBV7-2 and TRBJ1-5; 7 nucleotides agree with TRBD1. Per germline, CDR1 SGHTA and CDR2 FQGNSA. The CDR3 spans 15 residues. V trimming: 1 base; J trimming: 7 bases; junction bases outside the gene matches: 7. Here the CDR3 reads CASSLEIGGTQPQHF. In DNA, the CDR3 is TGTGCCAGCAGCTTAGAGATAGGGGGCACACAGCCCCAGCATTTT.

The chain employs TRBV7-2 and TRBJ2-1, with D possibly being TRBD1 (5 bases). V was shortened by 2 bases and J by 6 bases, with 11 bases between the two germline ends. The CDR3 is 14 amino acids. Germline V gene lookup returns CDR1 SGHTA and CDR2 FQGNSA. CDR3 protein: CASSLSQGSNEQFF. DNA of the CDR3: TGTGCCAGCAGCTTATCCCAGGGATCCAATGAGCAGTTCTTC.

This chain links TRBV6-6 with TRBJ2-7; TRBD1 matches at 7 bases. V lost 5 bases to trimming and J lost 5 bases; unmatched junction nucleotides: 12. Per germline, CDR1 MNHNY and CDR2 SVGAGI (reference sequence). This CDR3 region has 15 residues. The CDR3 region has the DNA TGTGCCAGCAGTCCCCCTGACAGGGTTGAGGACGAGCAGTACTTC. The encoded protein is CASSPPDRVEDEQYF.

V and J are TRBV7-3 and TRBJ2-7; 8 bases agree with TRBD1. Trimming removed 1 base from V and 3 bases from J; junction bases left unmatched: 5. Germline CDR1 and CDR2: SGHTA and FQGTGA. CDR3 length: 15 amino acids. The CDR3 loop is CASSLSPGGLYEQYF. In DNA form, the CDR3 reads TGTGCCAGCAGCTTAAGCCCAGGGGGCCTCTACGAGCAGTACTTC.

The V call is TRBV30, the J call TRBJ1-6, with no clear D. Germline-derived CDR1 and CDR2 are GTSNPN and SVGIG (reference sequence). The V and J ends lost 4 bases and 5 bases respectively, with 12 bases between them. This CDR3 contains 14 residues. This chain's CDR3 is CAWIPFGHNSPLHF. CDR3 DNA sequence: TGTGCCTGGATTCCTTTCGGGCATAATTCACCCCTCCACTTT.

This chain connects TRBV6-2 or TRBV6-3 to TRBJ1-2; tentative D call: TRBD1 (5 bases). The CDR3 spans 14 residues. Trimming took 6 bases from V and 6 from J, leaving 17 bases between them. Looked up from germline, CDR1 is MNHEY and CDR2 is SVGEGT. The CDR3 sequence: CASSSLQGMNGYTF. DNA for the CDR3: TGTGCCAGCAGCTCCCTTCAGGGCATGAATGGCTACACCTTC.

The chain couples TRBV25-1 to TRBJ2-1; 9 bases are a match to TRBD2. This CDR3 is built from 15 residues. With 6 bases clipped from V and 0 bases from J, the junction kept 3 bases outside the gene matches. Germline values: CDR1 MGHDK, CDR2 SYGVNS. CDR3 nucleotides: TGTGCCAGCAGCGATAGCGGGGGCTCCTACAATGAGCAGTTCTTC. It specifies CASSDSGGSYNEQFF.

The rearrangement links TRBV30 to TRBJ1-1; D perhaps matches TRBD1 (5 bases). The length of the CDR3 is 13 residues. Looked up from germline, CDR1 is GTSNPN and CDR2 is SVGIG (reference sequence). Trimming shortened V by 7 bases and J by 3 bases, and 15 bases separated the two germline ends. The CDR3, as DNA: TGTGCCTCCCGCGGGGAGGGGCACACTGAAGCTTTCTTT. Its translation: CASRGEGHTEAFF.

The V call is TRBV7-2, the J call TRBJ2-2, with D possibly TRBD2 on 5 matching bases. Looked up from germline, CDR1 is SGHTA and CDR2 is FQGNSA. V lost 5 bases and J 6 bases, leaving 19 bases between the germline ends. The CDR3 has 16 amino acids. The DNA for the CDR3 is TGTGCCAGCAGCCCTATCCGGCGGTCGGGGTCCGGGGAGCTGTTTTTT. This translates into CASSPIRRSGSGELFF.

The chain uses TRBV7-2 and TRBJ2-7; 8 bases line up with TRBD2. CDR1 is SGHTA and CDR2 is FQGNSA in the germline V gene. V was pared by 5 bases and J by 3 bases, with 6 bases of the junction left unmatched. There are 14 residues in the CDR3. The CDR3 loop reads CASSQSGGLYEQYF. For the CDR3, the DNA is TGTGCCAGCAGCCAAAGCGGGGGCCTCTACGAGCAGTACTTC.

This sequence joins TRBV4-3 and TRBJ2-3, with 9 bases that match TRBD2. The CDR3 contains 16 residues. Germline trimming cut 0 bases from V and 2 bases from J; bases unmatched to any gene: 3. In germline, CDR1 is LGHNA, CDR2 YSLEER. CDR3 protein: CASSQELAGDTDTQYF. For the CDR3, the DNA is TGCGCCAGCAGCCAAGAGTTAGCGGGGGACACAGATACGCAGTATTTT.

The chain combines TRBV4-3 with TRBJ2-2; 11 bases align to TRBD2. This CDR3 has 16 amino acids. The germline gives CDR1 LGHNA, CDR2 YSLEER. Trimming at V came to 1 base and at J to 3 bases, leaving 1 base not matched to a gene. The CDR3 region is CASSQVLAGDTGELFF. As DNA, the CDR3 is TGCGCCAGCAGCCAAGTACTAGCGGGAGACACCGGGGAGCTGTTTTTT.

The chain links TRBV3-1 (or the pseudogene TRBV3-2) to TRBJ1-5, with D perhaps matching TRBD1 (5 bases). V lost 5 bases to trimming and J lost 3 bases, with 14 bases between them. The germline V gene encodes CDR1 LGHDT and CDR2 YNNKEL (reference sequence). This CDR3 contains 15 residues. The CDR3 DNA follows: TGTGCCAGCAGCTTTATCGGGGGAGTCAATCAGCCCCAGCATTTT. Its protein is CASSFIGGVNQPQHF.

The genes are TRBV3-1 (or the pseudogene TRBV3-2) and TRBJ2-7; D possibly corresponds to TRBD1 (6 bases). Looked up from germline, CDR1 is LGHDT and CDR2 is YNNKEL (reference sequence). Trimming shortened V by 2 bases and J by 0 bases, and 11 bases separated the two germline ends. The CDR3 extends over 15 amino acids. The CDR3: CASSQSGQVSYEQYF. The CDR3 DNA reads as TGTGCCAGCAGCCAATCGGGACAAGTCTCCTACGAGCAGTACTTC.